The rows below give T cell receptor beta chains drawn from one sample of a study of beta chain features in type 1 diabetes. The table came from immunoSEQ multiplex PCR; TCRdb's copy has only in-frame clones and leaves some out. The sample contains about 650,000 clones, around 12% of which appear only once. Sequencing input: naive CD4+ T cells from blood. The receptor set was obtained from a man between 25 and 39 years old with type 1 diabetes. Both conserved end residues are part of each CDR3. The D gene is left open where the match is weak. A clone size is listed for some rows: how often the clone was seen (once, few, many), or a class if it is expanded.

D: NA
size: NA
V: TRBV30
J: TRBJ1-3
CDR3: CAWSPYDTIYF
DNA: TGTGCCTGGAGTCCCTACGATACCATATATTTT

D: TRBD1
size: few
V: TRBV7-2
J: TRBJ1-2
CDR3: CASSSRQGREGYTF
DNA: TGTGCCAGCAGCTCCCGACAGGGAAGAGAGGGCTACACCTTC

D: TRBD1
size: NA
V: TRBV25-1
J: TRBJ1-3
CDR3: CASSEGQAYSGNTIYF
DNA: TGTGCCAGCAGTGAGGGACAGGCCTACTCTGGAAACACCATATATTTT

D: NA
size: few
V: TRBV9
J: TRBJ1-2
CDR3: CASSVEGDSGSPGYTF
DNA: TGTGCCAGCAGCGTCGAAGGGGATTCGGGCTCCCCCGGCTACACCTTC

D: NA
size: few
V: TRBV5-6
J: TRBJ2-3
CDR3: CASTERGHRSTDTQYF
DNA: TGTGCCAGCACCGAACGAGGACACCGGAGCACAGATACGCAGTATTTT

D: TRBD2
size: few
V: TRBV18
J: TRBJ2-6
CDR3: CASSPALASGANVLTF
DNA: TGTGCCAGCTCACCAGCACTAGCGTCGGGGGCCAACGTCCTGACTTTC

D: TRBD1
size: NA
V: TRBV27
J: TRBJ1-2
CDR3: CASSFLPRGNGYTF
DNA: TGTGCCAGCAGTTTCCTTCCCAGGGGGAATGGCTACACCTTC

D: TRBD1
size: NA
V: TRBV4-2
J: TRBJ2-5
CDR3: CASSQEGQRLETQYF
DNA: TGTGCCAGCAGCCAAGAGGGACAGCGTTTGGAGACCCAGTACTTC

D: NA
size: NA
V: TRBV7-9
J: TRBJ1-1
CDR3: CASSSPDRNTEAFF
DNA: TGTGCCAGCAGCTCCCCGGACAGGAACACTGAAGCTTTCTTT

D: NA
size: few
V: TRBV19
J: TRBJ1-1
CDR3: CASSILTTATEAFF
DNA: TGTGCCAGTAGTATCCTTACGACAGCAACTGAAGCTTTCTTT

D: TRBD2
size: few
V: TRBV27
J: TRBJ2-1
CDR3: CASTTGGQGGSNEQFF
DNA: TGTGCCAGCACTACCGGTGGGCAGGGAGGGAGCAATGAGCAGTTCTTC

D: TRBD1
size: NA
V: TRBV7-2
J: TRBJ1-5
CDR3: CASSKGQGADSNQPQHF
DNA: TGTGCCAGCAGCAAGGGACAGGGGGCGGATAGCAATCAGCCCCAGCATTTT

D: NA
size: NA
V: TRBV11-2
J: TRBJ2-7
CDR3: CASSFTGVNEQYF
DNA: TGTGCCAGCAGCTTTACGGGGGTCAACGAGCAGTACTTC

D: TRBD1
size: NA
V: TRBV18
J: TRBJ1-6
CDR3: CASSPRTGEDSPLHF
DNA: TGTGCCAGCTCACCTCGGACAGGGGAAGATTCACCCCTCCACTTT

D: NA
size: few
V: TRBV5-1
J: TRBJ2-2
CDR3: CASSLVPGAPGTGELFF
DNA: TGCGCCAGCAGCTTGGTACCGGGGGCGCCCGGCACCGGGGAGCTGTTTTTT

D: TRBD1
size: few
V: TRBV7-2
J: TRBJ2-1
CDR3: CASGLTGSIEQFF
DNA: TGTGCCAGCGGGCTGACAGGGAGTATTGAGCAGTTCTTC

D: NA
size: few
V: TRBV7-2
J: TRBJ1-2
CDR3: CASSSDTISSGYTF
DNA: TGTGCCAGCAGCTCTGACACCATCTCTTCTGGCTACACCTTC

D: TRBD2
size: NA
V: TRBV4-3
J: TRBJ2-7
CDR3: CASSQEERGAYEQYF
DNA: TGCGCCAGCAGCCAAGAAGAGCGGGGGGCCTACGAGCAGTACTTC

D: NA
size: NA
V: TRBV30
J: TRBJ1-5
CDR3: CAWSVMGYGNQPQHF
DNA: TGTGCCTGGAGTGTGATGGGTTACGGCAATCAGCCCCAGCATTTT

D: TRBD1
size: few
V: TRBV9
J: TRBJ1-1
CDR3: CASSVATSWDRATEAFF
DNA: TGTGCCAGCAGCGTAGCTACGAGTTGGGACAGGGCCACTGAAGCTTTCTTT

D: NA
size: once
V: TRBV18
J: TRBJ2-7
CDR3: CASQNRGYEQYF
DNA: TGTGCCAGCCAAAATCGGGGATACGAGCAGTACTTC

D: NA
size: NA
V: TRBV9
J: TRBJ2-2
CDR3: CASSVGATNTGELFF
DNA: TGTGCCAGCAGCGTAGGCGCAACGAACACCGGGGAGCTGTTTTTT

D: NA
size: few
V: TRBV18
J: TRBJ2-5
CDR3: CASSPSPTFQETQYF
DNA: TGTGCCAGCTCACCCTCTCCTACATTCCAAGAGACCCAGTACTTC

D: TRBD1
size: few
V: TRBV7-2
J: TRBJ2-7
CDR3: CASSFNFRTGTYEQYF
DNA: TGTGCCAGCAGCTTTAATTTTCGGACAGGGACCTACGAGCAGTACTTC

D: NA
size: NA
V: TRBV5-6
J: TRBJ2-3
CDR3: CASKRADTQYF
DNA: TGTGCCAGCAAGAGGGCGGATACGCAGTATTTT

D: TRBD1
size: few
V: TRBV27
J: TRBJ2-3
CDR3: CASSPLHRGRNTDTQYF
DNA: TGTGCCAGCAGTCCCCTCCACAGGGGGCGTAACACAGATACGCAGTATTTT

D: NA
size: NA
V: TRBV18
J: TRBJ2-3
CDR3: CASSPSAKDTQYF
DNA: TGTGCCAGCTCACCGTCCGCGAAAGATACGCAGTATTTT

D: NA
size: NA
V: TRBV27
J: TRBJ1-2
CDR3: CASSSSWTNYGYTF
DNA: TGTGCCAGCAGTTCCTCCTGGACTAACTATGGCTACACCTTC